Listed here is a single TCR beta chain. This sample's TCRbeta library carried unique molecular identifier barcodes. One entry per CDR3 protein, called by TCRdb with MiXCR from the PCR reads. The sample holds 380,000 or so distinct CDR3 sequences, 13% seen once. This CDR3 region has 14 residues. V dropped 2 bases and J dropped 7 bases, with 12 bases sitting between them. Germline V gene sequence: CDR1 ENHRY, CDR2 SYGVKD. This entry is derived from a study of T-cell reconstitution after alpha-beta-depleted transplantation in children. Sequences were derived from PBMCs, sampled from the stem cell graft. The genes are TRBV10-3 and TRBJ1-5; the D is unclear. The receptor was isolated from a human donor who donated a stem cell graft to a child with Fanconi anemia. CDR3 sequence (DNA): TGTGCCATCAGTGAGAGGGTTCAGGACCAGCCCCAGCATTTT. It is translated as CAISERVQDQPQHF.